This T cell receptor beta chain emerged from a study of control samples from healthy donors and cancer patients. The CDR3 consists of 14 residues. Germline CDR1 and CDR2: LGHNA and YNFKEQ. V was pared by 2 bases and J by 4 bases, with 8 bases between. Sequencing used immunoSEQ multiplex PCR; TCRdb keeps in-frame clones, though not all of them. The sample carries roughly 160,000 clones, about 94% recorded once. This clone has only one observation. Sequences were obtained from PBMCs. The genes are TRBV4-2 and TRBJ2-2; unclear D gene. The receptor's source is a man in his 60s with colorectal cancer. The CDR3: CASSQTTGTGELFF. The CDR3 DNA reads as TGTGCCAGCAGCCAAACAACGGGCACCGGGGAGCTGTTTTTT.